This T cell receptor beta chain was profiled in a study of read filtering for tumor transcriptome and immune sequencing. On the study more broadly: R-ISS stage counts were under 10 for I, about 15 for II, six or seven for III.

This clonotype was counted many times. Its target is unknown. Molecular barcoded adaptors covering alpha/delta and beta/gamma chains were used on 400 ng RNA. TCRdb re-analysed the reads in MiXCR, keeping a single row per CDR3 protein. The sample lists 65,000 or so distinct CDR3 sequences, roughly 19% occurring once. Losses at the gene ends were 7 bases for V and 5 bases for J; bases not matched to a gene: 10. The CDR3 has 13 residues. Germline CDR1 DFQATT, CDR2 SNEGSKA (reference sequence). Study-level points and caveats: The sorted CD138-negative fraction was a mixed bone marrow immune population, not purified T cells. Compared with RNA-seq, IR-seq gave much higher clonotype depth and reliability.

The TCR comes from a donor at least 40 years old with multiple myeloma. V gene TRBV20-1 combines with J gene TRBJ2-7, with 8 bases lining up with TRBD2. Sequenced material: a population of CD138-negative cells sorted from bone marrow. CDR3 loop: CSVQREPPNEQYF. Written as DNA, the CDR3 is TGCAGTGTTCAGCGGGAGCCCCCTAACGAGCAGTACTTC.